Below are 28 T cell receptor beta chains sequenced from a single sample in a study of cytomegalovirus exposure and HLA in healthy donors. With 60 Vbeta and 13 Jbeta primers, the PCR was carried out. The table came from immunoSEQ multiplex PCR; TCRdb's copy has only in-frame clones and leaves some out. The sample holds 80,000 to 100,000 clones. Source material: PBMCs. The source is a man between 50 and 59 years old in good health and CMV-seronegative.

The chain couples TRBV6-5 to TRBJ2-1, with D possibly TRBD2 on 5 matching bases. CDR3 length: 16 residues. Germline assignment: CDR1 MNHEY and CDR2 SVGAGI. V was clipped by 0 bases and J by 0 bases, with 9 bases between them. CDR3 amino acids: CASSYSSGDSYNEQFF. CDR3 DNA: TGTGCCAGCAGTTACTCAAGCGGAGACTCCTACAATGAGCAGTTCTTC.

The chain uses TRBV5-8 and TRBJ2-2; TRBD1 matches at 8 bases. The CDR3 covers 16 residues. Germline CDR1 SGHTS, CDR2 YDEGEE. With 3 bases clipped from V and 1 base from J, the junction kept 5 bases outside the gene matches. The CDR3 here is CASSSRGRMNTGELFF. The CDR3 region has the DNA TGTGCCAGCAGCTCCAGGGGGCGCATGAACACCGGGGAGCTGTTTTTT.

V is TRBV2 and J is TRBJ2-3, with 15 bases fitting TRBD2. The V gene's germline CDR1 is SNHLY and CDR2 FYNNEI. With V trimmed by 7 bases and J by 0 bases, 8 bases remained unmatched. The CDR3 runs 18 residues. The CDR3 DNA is TGTGCCAGCATATTCGGGACTAGCGGGGGGATCAGCACAGATACGCAGTATTTT. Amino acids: CASIFGTSGGISTDTQYF.

In DNA, the CDR3 is TGCAGCGTCGGACAGGGGGACACTGAAGCTTTCTTT. This encodes CSVGQGDTEAFF. J is TRBJ1-1 and V is TRBV29-1; 10 nucleotides align to TRBD1. The germline V gene encodes CDR1 SQVTM and CDR2 ANQGSEA. V gave up 6 bases and J gave up 3 bases; unmatched junction bases: 1. This CDR3 comprises 12 residues.

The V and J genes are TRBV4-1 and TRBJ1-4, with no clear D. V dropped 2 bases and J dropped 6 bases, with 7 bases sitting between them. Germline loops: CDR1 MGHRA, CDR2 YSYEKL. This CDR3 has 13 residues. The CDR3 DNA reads TGCGCCAGCAGCCAACAAGAGGATGAAAAACTGTTTTTT. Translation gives CASSQQEDEKLFF.

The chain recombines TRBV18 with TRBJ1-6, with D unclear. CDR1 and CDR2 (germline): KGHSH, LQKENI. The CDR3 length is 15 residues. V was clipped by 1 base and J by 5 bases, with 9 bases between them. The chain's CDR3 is CASSPLQSDNSPLHF. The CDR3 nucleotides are TGTGCCAGCTCACCACTACAGTCCGATAATTCACCCCTCCACTTT.

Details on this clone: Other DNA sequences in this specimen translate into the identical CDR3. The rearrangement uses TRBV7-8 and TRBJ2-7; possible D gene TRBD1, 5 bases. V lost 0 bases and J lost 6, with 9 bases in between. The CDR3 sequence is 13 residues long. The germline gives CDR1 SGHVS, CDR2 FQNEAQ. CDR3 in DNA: TGTGCCAGCAGCTTAGCGTTCAGGGTCGAGCAGTACTTC. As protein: CASSLAFRVEQYF.

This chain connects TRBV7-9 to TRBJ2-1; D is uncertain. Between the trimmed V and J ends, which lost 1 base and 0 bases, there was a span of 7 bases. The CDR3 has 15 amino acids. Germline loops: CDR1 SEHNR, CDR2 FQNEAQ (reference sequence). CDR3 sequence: CASSLEMSSYNEQFF. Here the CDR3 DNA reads TGTGCCAGCAGCTTAGAGATGAGCTCCTACAATGAGCAGTTCTTC.

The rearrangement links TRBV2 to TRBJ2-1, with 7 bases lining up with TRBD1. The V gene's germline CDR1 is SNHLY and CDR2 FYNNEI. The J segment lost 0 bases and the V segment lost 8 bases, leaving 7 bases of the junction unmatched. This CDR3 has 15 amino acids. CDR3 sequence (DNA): TGTGCCAGCGGAAACAGGGGAACCTCCTACAATGAGCAGTTCTTC. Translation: CASGNRGTSYNEQFF.

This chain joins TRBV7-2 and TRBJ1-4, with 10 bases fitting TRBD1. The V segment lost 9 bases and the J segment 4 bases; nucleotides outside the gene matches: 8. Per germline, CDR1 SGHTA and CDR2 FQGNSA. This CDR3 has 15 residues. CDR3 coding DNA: TGTGCCAGTGGGCGGACAGGGGGTGTTAATGAAAAACTGTTTTTT. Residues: CASGRTGGVNEKLFF.

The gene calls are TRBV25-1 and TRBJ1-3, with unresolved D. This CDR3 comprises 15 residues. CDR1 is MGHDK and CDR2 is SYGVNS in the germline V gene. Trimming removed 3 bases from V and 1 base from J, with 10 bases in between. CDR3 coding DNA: TGTGCCAGCAGTGATCGACGGGTTTCTGGAAACACCATATATTTT. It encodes CASSDRRVSGNTIYF.

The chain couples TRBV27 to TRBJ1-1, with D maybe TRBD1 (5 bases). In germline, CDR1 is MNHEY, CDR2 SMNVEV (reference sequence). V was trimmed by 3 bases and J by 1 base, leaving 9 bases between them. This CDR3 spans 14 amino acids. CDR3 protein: CASSFLGGNTEAFF. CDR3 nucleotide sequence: TGTGCCAGCAGTTTCCTCGGGGGGAACACTGAAGCTTTCTTT.

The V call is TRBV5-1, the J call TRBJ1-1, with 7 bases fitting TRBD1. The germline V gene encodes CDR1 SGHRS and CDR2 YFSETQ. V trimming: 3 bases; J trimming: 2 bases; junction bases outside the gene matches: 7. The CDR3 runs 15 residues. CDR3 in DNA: TGCGCCAGCAGCTCCCTGACAGGGAAAAACACTGAAGCTTTCTTT. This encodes CASSSLTGKNTEAFF.

CDR3: CASSEGPGYNEQFF. CDR3 coding DNA: TGTGCCAGCAGTGAAGGGCCGGGATACAATGAGCAGTTCTTC. The V gene is TRBV6-1, the J gene TRBJ2-1; D may be TRBD2 (5 bases). V shed 1 base and J shed 4 bases, with 8 bases lying between them. The V gene's germline CDR1 is MNHNS and CDR2 SASEGT. CDR3 size: 14 residues.

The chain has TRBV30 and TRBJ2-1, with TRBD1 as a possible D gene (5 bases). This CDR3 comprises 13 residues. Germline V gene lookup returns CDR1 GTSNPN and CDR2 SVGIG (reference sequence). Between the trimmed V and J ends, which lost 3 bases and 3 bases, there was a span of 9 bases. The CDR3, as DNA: TGTGCCTGGAGCCTAGGGGACTACAATGAGCAGTTCTTC. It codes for CAWSLGDYNEQFF.

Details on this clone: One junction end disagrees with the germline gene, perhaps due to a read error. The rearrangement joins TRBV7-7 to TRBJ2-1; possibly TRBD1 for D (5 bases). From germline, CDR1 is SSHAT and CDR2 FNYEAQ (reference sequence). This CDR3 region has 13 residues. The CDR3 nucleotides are TGTGCTAGCAGCTTAGACAGCTACAATGAGCAGTTCTTC. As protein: CASSLDSYNEQFF.

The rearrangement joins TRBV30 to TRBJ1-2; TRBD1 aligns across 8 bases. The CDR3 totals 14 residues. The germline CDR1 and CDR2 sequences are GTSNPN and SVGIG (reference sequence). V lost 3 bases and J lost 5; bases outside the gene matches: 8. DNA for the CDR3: TGTGCCTGGAGGACACAGGGGGGAAAATATGGCTACACCTTC. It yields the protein CAWRTQGGKYGYTF.

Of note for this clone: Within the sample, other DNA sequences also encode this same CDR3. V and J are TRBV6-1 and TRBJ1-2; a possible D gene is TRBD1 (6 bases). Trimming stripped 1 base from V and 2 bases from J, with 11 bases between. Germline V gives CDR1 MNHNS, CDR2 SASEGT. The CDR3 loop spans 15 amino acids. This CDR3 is CASSEEGGSNYGYTF. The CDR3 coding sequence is TGTGCCAGCAGTGAAGAAGGGGGATCGAACTATGGCTACACCTTC.

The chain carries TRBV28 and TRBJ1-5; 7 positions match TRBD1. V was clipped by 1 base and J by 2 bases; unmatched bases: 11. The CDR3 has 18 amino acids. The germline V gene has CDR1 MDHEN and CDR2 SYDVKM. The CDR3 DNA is TGTGCCAGCAGTTTATTTGGGCAGGGGGATTTAGGCAATCAGCCCCAGCATTTT. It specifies CASSLFGQGDLGNQPQHF.

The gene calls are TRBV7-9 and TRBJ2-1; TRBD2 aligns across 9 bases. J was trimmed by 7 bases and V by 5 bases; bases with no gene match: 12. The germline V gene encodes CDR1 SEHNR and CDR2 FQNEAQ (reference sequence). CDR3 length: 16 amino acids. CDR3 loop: CASSLLAGGTTNEQFF. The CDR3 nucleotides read TGTGCCAGCAGCCTCCTGGCGGGGGGGACGACGAATGAGCAGTTCTTC.

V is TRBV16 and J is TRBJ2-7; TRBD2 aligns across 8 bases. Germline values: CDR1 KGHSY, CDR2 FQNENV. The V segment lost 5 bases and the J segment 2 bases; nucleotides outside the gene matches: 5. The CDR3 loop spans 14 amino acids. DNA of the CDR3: TGTGCCAGCAGCAGGTCGGGGGGGCCCTACGAGCAGTACTTC. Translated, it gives CASSRSGGPYEQYF.

CDR3 coding DNA: TGTGCCAGCAGCCAGACACGAATGAACACTGAAGCTTTCTTT. Its protein is CASSQTRMNTEAFF. V gene TRBV6-5 combines with J gene TRBJ1-1, with D unclear. Germline CDR1 MNHEY, CDR2 SVGAGI. The CDR3 runs 14 residues. The V and J ends lost 6 bases and 0 bases respectively, with 11 bases between them.

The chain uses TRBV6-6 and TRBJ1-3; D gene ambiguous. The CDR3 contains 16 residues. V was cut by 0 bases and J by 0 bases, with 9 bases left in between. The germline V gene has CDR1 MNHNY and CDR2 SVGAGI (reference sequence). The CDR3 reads CASSYSAAGSGNTIYF. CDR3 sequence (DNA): TGTGCCAGCAGTTACTCCGCCGCCGGCTCTGGAAACACCATATATTTT.

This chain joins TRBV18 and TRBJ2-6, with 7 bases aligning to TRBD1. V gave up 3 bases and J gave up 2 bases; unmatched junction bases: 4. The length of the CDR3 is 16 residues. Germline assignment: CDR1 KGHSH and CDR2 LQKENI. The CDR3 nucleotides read TGTGCCAGCTCACCGCAAACAGGGGCTGGGGCCAACGTCCTGACTTTC. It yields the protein CASSPQTGAGANVLTF.

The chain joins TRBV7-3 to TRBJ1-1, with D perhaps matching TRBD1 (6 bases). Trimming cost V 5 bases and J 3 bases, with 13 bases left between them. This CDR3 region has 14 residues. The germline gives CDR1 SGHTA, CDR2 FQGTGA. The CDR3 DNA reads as TGTGCCAGCAGCAGAACAGGGCCGGACACTGAAGCTTTCTTT. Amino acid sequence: CASSRTGPDTEAFF.

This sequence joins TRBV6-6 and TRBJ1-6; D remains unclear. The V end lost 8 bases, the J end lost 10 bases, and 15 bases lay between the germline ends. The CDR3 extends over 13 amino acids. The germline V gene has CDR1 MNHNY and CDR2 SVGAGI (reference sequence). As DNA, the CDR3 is TGTGCCAGCGTGGACTCGGTCGGATCACCCCTCCACTTT. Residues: CASVDSVGSPLHF.

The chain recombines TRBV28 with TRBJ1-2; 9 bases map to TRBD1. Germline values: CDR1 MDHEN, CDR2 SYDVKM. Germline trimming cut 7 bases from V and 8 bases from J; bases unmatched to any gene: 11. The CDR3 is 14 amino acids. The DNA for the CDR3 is TGTGCCAGCACCAGTCCCACAGGGGGCAGGGGCTACACCTTC. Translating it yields CASTSPTGGRGYTF.

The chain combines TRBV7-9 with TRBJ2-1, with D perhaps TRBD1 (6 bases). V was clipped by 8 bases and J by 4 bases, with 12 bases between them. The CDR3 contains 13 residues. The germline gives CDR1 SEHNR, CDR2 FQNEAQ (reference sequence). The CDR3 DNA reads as TGTGCCAGCGGGGGCAGGCATTACAATGAGCAGTTCTTC. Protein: CASGGRHYNEQFF.